This T cell receptor (beta chain) stems from a study of blood T cell repertoires in COVID-19. About the study: COVID-19 samples from acute and convalescent phases originated in the United States, Italy and Spain.

Profiled with immunoSEQ multiplex PCR; TCRdb holds only in-frame clones, not every one. The sample holds roughly 69,000 clones, 79% seen once. The CDR3 loop spans 15 amino acids. J was trimmed by 4 bases and V by 9 bases; bases with no gene match: 12. Germline V gives CDR1 MDHEN, CDR2 SYDVKM. The sequence derives from a woman aged 45-65 years with acute or convalescent COVID-19. The sequencing input was peripheral blood. The chain is built from TRBV28 and TRBJ2-1, with 7 bases fitting TRBD2. CDR3 sequence: CASYEAGSVYNEQFF. The CDR3 DNA is TGTGCCAGTTATGAAGCGGGAAGCGTATACAATGAGCAGTTCTTC.